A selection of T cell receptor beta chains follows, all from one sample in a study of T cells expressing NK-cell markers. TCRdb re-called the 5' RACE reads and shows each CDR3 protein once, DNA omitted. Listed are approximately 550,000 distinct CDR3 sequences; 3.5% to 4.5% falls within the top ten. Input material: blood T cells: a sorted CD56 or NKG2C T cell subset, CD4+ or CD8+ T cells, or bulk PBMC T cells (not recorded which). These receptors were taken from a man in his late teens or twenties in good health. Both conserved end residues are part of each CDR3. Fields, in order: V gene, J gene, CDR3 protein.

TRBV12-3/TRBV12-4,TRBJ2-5,CASSSGRVEETQYF
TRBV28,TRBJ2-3,CASSLLGLAGVRADTQYF
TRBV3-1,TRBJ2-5,CATYSSGETQYF
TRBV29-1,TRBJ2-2,CSVSQGALSGELFF
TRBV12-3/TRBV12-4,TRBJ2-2,CASSGESQGAGELFF
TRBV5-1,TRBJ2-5,CASSLAERVETQYF
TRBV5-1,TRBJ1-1,CASSKLTGQNTEAFF
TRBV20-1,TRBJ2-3,CSARVAGRDTQYF
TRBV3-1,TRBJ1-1,CASSTGGPGLNTEAFF
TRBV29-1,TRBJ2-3,CSVFPGQGRADTQYF
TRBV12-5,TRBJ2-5,CASGLDGNEETQYF
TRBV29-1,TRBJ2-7,CSVVPLAVSYEQYF
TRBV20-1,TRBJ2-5,CSARWRGRETQYF
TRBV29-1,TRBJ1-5,CSGQGSRGGPQHF
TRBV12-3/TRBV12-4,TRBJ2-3,CASSLGMGRQDTQYF
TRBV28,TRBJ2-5,CASSWTGGREQETQYF
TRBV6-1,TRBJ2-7,CASSQTVNSYEQYF
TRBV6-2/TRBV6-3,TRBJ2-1,CASSLVREGNLFF
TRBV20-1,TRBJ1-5,CSGGVGDQPQHF
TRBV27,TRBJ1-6,CASSSTDSNSPLHF